One and the same sample provided the 23 T cell receptor beta chains below, sequenced in a study of T-cell memory formation after mild COVID-19. A single record per CDR3 protein comes from TCRdb applying MiXCR to the 5' RACE reads. This table holds tens of thousands of distinct CDR3 sequences, less than 15% found once. Sequenced: PBMCs or a T cell subset sorted from them (not recorded which). The origin of the receptors is a man younger than 30 who had mild COVID-19 (a few samples of this study predate the infection). Cell type and time point are not known.

This clonotype was observed a single time. The rearrangement links TRBV9 to TRBJ1-1; no clear D gene. CDR3 length: 13 residues. Germline V CDR1 and CDR2: SGDLS, YYNGEE. The germline V and J ends were trimmed by 1 base and 1 base, with 5 bases remaining between them. The CDR3: CASSVPGNTEAFF. DNA for the CDR3: TGTGCCAGCAGCGTACCGGGGAACACTGAAGCTTTCTTT.

This clonotype has a handful of counts. The chain links TRBV4-2 to TRBJ1-2; a possible D gene is TRBD1 (5 bases). The germline V gene has CDR1 LGHNA and CDR2 YNFKEQ. The V gene lost 3 bases and the J gene lost 4 bases, with 18 bases spanning the gap. This CDR3 is 16 amino acids long. The DNA for the CDR3 is TGTGCCAGCAGCCACGGGACTACGGGCGGGGGCTATGGCTACACCTTC. The encoded protein is CASSHGTTGGGYGYTF.

In this sample, this clonotype turned up many times. The chain combines TRBV5-6 with TRBJ1-5; D is undetermined. Trimming took 3 bases from V and 4 from J, leaving 14 bases between them. This CDR3 spans 15 amino acids. Germline V lookup: CDR1 SGHDT, CDR2 YYEEEE. The CDR3 DNA is TGTGCCAGCAGCTCGTGGAGTTTTTGGAATCAGCCCCAGCATTTT. The encoded protein is CASSSWSFWNQPQHF.

This chain links TRBV20-1 with TRBJ2-3; TRBD2 aligns across 9 bases. CDR1 and CDR2 from the germline V gene are DFQATT and SNEGSKA (reference sequence). The ends lost 1 base at V and 2 bases at J; junction bases unmatched: 10. The CDR3 totals 17 residues. The CDR3 DNA is TGCAGTGCTAGAGTTGCGGGGGGGGCCACTACCACAGATACGCAGTATTTT. Amino acids: CSARVAGGATTTDTQYF.

This clonotype was detected only a few times. The chain is built from TRBV29-1 and TRBJ1-1; D remains unclear. Germline-derived CDR1 and CDR2 are SQVTM and ANQGSEA. The CDR3 spans 11 residues. Trimming took off 5 bases at V and 4 bases at J, with 8 bases between the two ends. CDR3 in DNA: TGCAGCGTTCCGCCCGGCACTGAAGCTTTCTTT. Amino acid sequence: CSVPPGTEAFF.

This clonotype was picked up many times. V is TRBV6-5 and J is TRBJ2-7; the D gene is possibly TRBD2 (6 bases). The CDR3 runs 12 residues. Trimming took off 3 bases at V and 6 bases at J, with 9 bases between the two ends. Germline-derived CDR1 and CDR2 are MNHEY and SVGAGI. CDR3 in amino acids: CASSYLGGEQYF. The CDR3 coding sequence is TGTGCCAGCAGTTATCTCGGGGGCGAGCAGTACTTC.

This clonotype has a single count. The chain combines TRBV13 with TRBJ1-1; D uncertain. The CDR3 has 17 residues. CDR1 PRHDT and CDR2 FYEKMQ come from the germline V gene (reference sequence). V shed 6 bases and J shed 2 bases, with 22 bases lying between them. CDR3 coding DNA: TGTGCCAGCAGGTCCTTTGGTGGCCCATCGGCTAACACTGAAGCTTTCTTT. This translates into CASRSFGGPSANTEAFF.

The chain links TRBV29-1 to TRBJ1-3; D is unclear. This CDR3 contains 12 residues. CDR1 and CDR2 from the germline V gene are SQVTM and ANQGSEA. Trimming stripped 7 bases from V and 0 bases from J, with 7 bases between. DNA for the CDR3: TGCAGCGCCGCACACTCTGGAAACACCATATATTTT. It translates to CSAAHSGNTIYF. The complete variable domain, with remaining parts taken from reference TRBV29-1 and TRBJ1-3, reads SAVISQKPSRDICQRGTSLTIQCQVDSQVTMMFWYRQQPGQSLTLIATANQGSEATYESGFVIDKFPISRPNLTFSTLTVSNMSPEDSSIYLCSAAHSGNTIYFGEGSWLTVV.

This chain links TRBV4-3 with TRBJ2-3; D perhaps matches TRBD1 (6 bases). This CDR3 is built from 15 residues. The germline V gene has CDR1 LGHNA and CDR2 YSLEER. V lost 0 bases to trimming and J lost 4 bases, with 11 bases between them. Here the CDR3 DNA reads TGCGCCAGCAGCCAAGACTGGCAGGGGTCAGATACGCAGTATTTT. It specifies CASSQDWQGSDTQYF.

This clonotype came up many times. This chain connects TRBV7-2 to TRBJ2-1; D is unresolved. V was clipped by 1 base and J by 5 bases, with 15 bases between them. The length of the CDR3 is 16 residues. Germline V CDR1 and CDR2: SGHTA, FQGNSA. The CDR3 loop reads CASSLVSAATNNEQFF. The CDR3 DNA reads as TGTGCCAGCAGCTTAGTATCGGCCGCGACGAACAATGAGCAGTTCTTC. Full variable domain (rest looked up from reference TRBV7-2 and TRBJ2-1): GAGVSQSPSNKVTEKGKDVELRCDPISGHTALYWYRQSLGQGLEFLIYFQGNSAPDKSGLPSDRFSAERTGGSVSTLTIQRTQQEDSAVYLCASSLVSAATNNEQFFGPGTRLTVL.

This clonotype was detected only a few times. The CDR3 region has the DNA TGTGCCAGCAGTTGGGGGACTAGCGGGGTCCAAGAGACCCAGTACTTC. Residues: CASSWGTSGVQETQYF. The chain employs TRBV6-5 and TRBJ2-5; 13 bases agree with TRBD2. The V segment lost 4 bases and the J segment 1 base; nucleotides outside the gene matches: 3. The CDR3 extends over 16 amino acids. Germline CDR1 reads MNHEY; CDR2 reads SVGAGI.

The CDR3: CASSPRSGSYEQYV. The DNA for the CDR3 is TGCGCCAGCAGCCCCCGGAGCGGGAGCTACGAGCAGTACGTC. V is TRBV4-1 and J is TRBJ2-7, with 8 bases matching TRBD2. The CDR3 spans 14 residues. The germline CDR1 and CDR2 sequences are MGHRA and YSYEKL. V lost 4 bases and J lost 3; bases outside the gene matches: 5.

The J gene is TRBJ1-1, the V gene TRBV5-1; 7 bases map to TRBD1. The V segment lost 6 bases and the J segment 4 bases; nucleotides outside the gene matches: 9. The CDR3 spans 14 residues. Germline CDR1 reads SGHRS; CDR2 reads YFSETQ. The CDR3 is CASTEGALATEAFF. DNA of the CDR3: TGCGCCAGCACGGAGGGGGCGTTAGCCACTGAAGCTTTCTTT.

In this sample, this clonotype turned up a few times. This rearrangement joins TRBV15 to TRBJ2-3; 9 nucleotides match TRBD1. The germline gives CDR1 LNHNV, CDR2 YYDKDF (reference sequence). Losses at the gene ends were 0 bases for V and 9 bases for J; bases not matched to a gene: 4. The CDR3 consists of 14 residues. CDR3 DNA sequence: TGTGCCACCAGCAGAGAAGGGACAGGGAGGACGCAGTATTTT. Residues: CATSREGTGRTQYF.

In this sample, this clonotype turned up a few times. The CDR3 ends on some other residue instead of the conserved phenylalanine or tryptophan, so this is likely a read error. Because the CDR3's place on the DNA is in doubt, the DNA is left out and the CDR3 is given as listed by TCRdb. The chain combines TRBV4-1 with TRBJ1-5; the table names TRBD1, a call not compared with the DNA. CDR1 is MGHRA, CDR2 YSYEKL, per germline. The CDR3 sequence runs 12 residues, both termini included. CDR3 sequence reads: CASRKRATGSVI.

The chain combines TRBV4-3 with TRBJ2-1; TRBD2 matches at 7 bases. CDR1 is LGHNA, CDR2 YSLEER, per germline. V was clipped by 1 base and J by 5 bases; unmatched bases: 8. There are 16 residues in the CDR3. The CDR3 DNA sequence: TGCGCCAGCAGCCAAGGGACGGCTAGCGGCAACAATGAGCAGTTCTTC. This sequence encodes CASSQGTASGNNEQFF.

The V and J genes are TRBV7-9 and TRBJ2-5, with 11 bases identical to TRBD2. V shed 5 bases and J 1 base; nucleotides not matched to a gene: 12. CDR1 is SEHNR and CDR2 is FQNEAQ in the germline V gene (reference sequence). The CDR3 consists of 18 residues. CDR3 in DNA: TGTGCCAGCAGCACTCCGGTAGGGACTAGCGGACTCCAAGAGACCCAGTACTTC. Translation gives CASSTPVGTSGLQETQYF.

J is TRBJ2-7 and V is TRBV7-9; 8 nucleotides align to TRBD2. V shed 8 bases, J shed 3 bases, and the junction held 6 bases outside the gene matches. The CDR3 covers 13 residues. Germline V gives CDR1 SEHNR, CDR2 FQNEAQ (reference sequence). DNA of the CDR3: TGTGCCAGCCGGGAGGGAGGTGTCTACGAGCAGTACTTC. Its protein product is CASREGGVYEQYF.

J is TRBJ2-7 and V is TRBV6-2 or TRBV6-3; no clear D gene. Trimming shortened V by 2 bases and J by 3 bases, and 8 bases separated the two germline ends. The CDR3 is made up of 13 amino acids. Germline-derived CDR1 and CDR2 are MNHEY and SVGEGT. As DNA, the CDR3 is TGTGCCAGCAGTTACGTTGACGACTACGAGCAGTACTTC. Amino acids: CASSYVDDYEQYF.

The chain uses TRBV5-1 and TRBJ1-1, with D perhaps TRBD1 (5 bases). Deletions cut 2 bases from V and 1 base from J, with 12 bases between. The CDR3 runs to 15 residues. CDR1 is SGHRS, CDR2 YFSETQ, per germline. This chain's CDR3 is CASSFTRGWNTEAFF. CDR3 nucleotides: TGCGCCAGCAGCTTCACAAGGGGCTGGAACACTGAAGCTTTCTTT.

This clonotype was detected only a few times. The genes are TRBV4-2 and TRBJ1-1; no clear D gene. Germline V gene lookup returns CDR1 LGHNA and CDR2 YNFKEQ. The ends were cut back, 5 bases at V and 10 bases at J, with 14 bases in the middle. The CDR3 is 12 residues long. The CDR3 is CASSGEGLRAFF. The CDR3, as DNA: TGTGCCAGCAGCGGGGAAGGGTTGCGAGCTTTCTTT.

The chain has TRBV4-3 and TRBJ2-7; 8 nucleotides agree with TRBD2. Germline values: CDR1 LGHNA, CDR2 YSLEER. V lost 0 bases and J lost 2; bases outside the gene matches: 6. This CDR3 has 16 residues. The CDR3 loop is CASSQEVSGGTYEQYF. Written as DNA, the CDR3 is TGCGCCAGCAGCCAAGAAGTCAGCGGGGGAACCTACGAGCAGTACTTC.

At least ten counts were recorded for this clonotype. The gene calls are TRBV3-1 and TRBJ1-1; D remains ambiguous. Germline assignment: CDR1 LGHDT and CDR2 YNNKEL (reference sequence). The CDR3 runs 17 residues. Between the trimmed V and J ends, which lost 4 bases and 4 bases, there was a span of 22 bases. The CDR3 sequence is CASSPPARVGLSTEAFF. CDR3 bases: TGTGCCAGCAGCCCCCCGGCACGCGTCGGACTAAGCACTGAAGCTTTCTTT.